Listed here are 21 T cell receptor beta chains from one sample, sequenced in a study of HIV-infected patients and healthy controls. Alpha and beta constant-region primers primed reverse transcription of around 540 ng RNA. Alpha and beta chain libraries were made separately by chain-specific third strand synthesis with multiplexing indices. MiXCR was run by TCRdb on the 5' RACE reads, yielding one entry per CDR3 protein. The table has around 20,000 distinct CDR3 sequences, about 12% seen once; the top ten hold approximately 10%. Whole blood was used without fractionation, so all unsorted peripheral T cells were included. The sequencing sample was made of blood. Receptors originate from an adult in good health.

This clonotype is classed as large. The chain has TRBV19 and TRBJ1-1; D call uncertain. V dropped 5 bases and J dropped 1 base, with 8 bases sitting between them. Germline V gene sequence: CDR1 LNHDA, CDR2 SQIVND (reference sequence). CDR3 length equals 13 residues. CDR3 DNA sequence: TGTGCCAGTAGTTGGATGGGGAACACTGAAGCTTTCTTT. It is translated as CASSWMGNTEAFF.

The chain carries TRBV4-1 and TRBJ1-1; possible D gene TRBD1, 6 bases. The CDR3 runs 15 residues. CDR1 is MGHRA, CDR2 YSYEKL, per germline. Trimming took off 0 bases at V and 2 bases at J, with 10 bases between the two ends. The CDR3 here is CASSQDWTVNTEAFF. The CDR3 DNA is TGCGCCAGCAGCCAAGACTGGACAGTTAACACTGAAGCTTTCTTT.

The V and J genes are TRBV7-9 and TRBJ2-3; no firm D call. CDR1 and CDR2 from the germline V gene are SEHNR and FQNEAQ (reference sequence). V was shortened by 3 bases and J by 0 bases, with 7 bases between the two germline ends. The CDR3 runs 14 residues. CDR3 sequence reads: CASSLTTSTDTQYF. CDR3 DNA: TGTGCCAGCAGCTTGACAACAAGCACAGATACGCAGTATTTT.

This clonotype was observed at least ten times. CDR3 sequence: CASSYSRTGTPQHF. The CDR3 DNA sequence: TGTGCCAGCAGTTACTCACGGACAGGGACGCCCCAGCATTTT. V is TRBV6-5 and J is TRBJ1-5; TRBD1 aligns across 8 bases. Looked up from germline, CDR1 is MNHEY and CDR2 is SVGAGI. V was pared by 0 bases and J by 9 bases, with 4 bases of the junction left unmatched. This CDR3 comprises 14 residues.

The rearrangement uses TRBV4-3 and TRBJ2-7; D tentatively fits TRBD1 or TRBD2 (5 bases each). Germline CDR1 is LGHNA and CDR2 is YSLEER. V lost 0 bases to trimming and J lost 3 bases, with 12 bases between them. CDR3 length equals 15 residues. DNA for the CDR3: TGCGCCAGCAGCCAAGACCGGGACCCCAACTACGAGCAGTACTTC. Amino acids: CASSQDRDPNYEQYF.

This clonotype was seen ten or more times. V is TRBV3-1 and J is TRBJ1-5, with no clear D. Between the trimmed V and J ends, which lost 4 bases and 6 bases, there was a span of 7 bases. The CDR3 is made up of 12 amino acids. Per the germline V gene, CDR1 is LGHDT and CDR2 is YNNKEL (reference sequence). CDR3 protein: CASSLPGQPQHF. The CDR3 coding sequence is TGTGCCAGCAGCCTCCCGGGTCAGCCCCAGCATTTT.

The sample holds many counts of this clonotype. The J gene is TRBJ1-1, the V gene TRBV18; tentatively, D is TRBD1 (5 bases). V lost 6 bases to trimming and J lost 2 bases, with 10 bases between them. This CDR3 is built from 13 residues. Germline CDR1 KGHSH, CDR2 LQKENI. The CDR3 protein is CASSPTGNTEAFF. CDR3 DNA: TGTGCCAGCTCCCCTACAGGAAACACTGAAGCTTTCTTT.

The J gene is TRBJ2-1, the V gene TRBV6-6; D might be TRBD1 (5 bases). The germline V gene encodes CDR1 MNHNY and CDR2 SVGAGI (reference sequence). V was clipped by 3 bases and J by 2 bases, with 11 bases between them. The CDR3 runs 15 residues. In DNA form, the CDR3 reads TGTGCCAGCAGTTATGGTACGACAGCCTACAATGAGCAGTTCTTC. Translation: CASSYGTTAYNEQFF.

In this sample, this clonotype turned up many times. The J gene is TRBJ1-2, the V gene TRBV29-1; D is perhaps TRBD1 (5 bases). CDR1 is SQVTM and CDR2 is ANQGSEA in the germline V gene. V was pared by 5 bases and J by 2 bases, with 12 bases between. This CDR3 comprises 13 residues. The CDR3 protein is CSVWGRGNYGYTF. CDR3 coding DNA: TGCAGCGTTTGGGGACGCGGGAACTATGGCTACACCTTC.

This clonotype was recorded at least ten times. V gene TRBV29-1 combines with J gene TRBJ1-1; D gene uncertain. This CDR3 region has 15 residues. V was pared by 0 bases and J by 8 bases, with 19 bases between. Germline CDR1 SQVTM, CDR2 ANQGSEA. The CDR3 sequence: CSVEDDPSYTEEAFF. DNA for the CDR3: TGCAGCGTTGAAGATGACCCGTCCTACACTGAAGAAGCTTTCTTT.

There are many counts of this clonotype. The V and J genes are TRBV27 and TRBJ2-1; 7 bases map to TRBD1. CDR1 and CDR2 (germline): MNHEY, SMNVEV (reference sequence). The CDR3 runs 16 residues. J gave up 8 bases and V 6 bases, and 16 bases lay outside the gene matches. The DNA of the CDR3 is TGTGCCAGCAGCCCCTCGAGGGGGCTCAACCTTCATGAGCAGTTCTTC. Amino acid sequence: CASSPSRGLNLHEQFF.

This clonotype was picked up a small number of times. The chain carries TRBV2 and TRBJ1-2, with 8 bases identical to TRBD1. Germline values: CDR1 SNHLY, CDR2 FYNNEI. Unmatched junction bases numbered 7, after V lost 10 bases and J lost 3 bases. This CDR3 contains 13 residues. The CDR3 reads CATDAGGDYGYTF. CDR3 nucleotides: TGTGCCACCGACGCAGGGGGCGACTATGGCTACACCTTC.

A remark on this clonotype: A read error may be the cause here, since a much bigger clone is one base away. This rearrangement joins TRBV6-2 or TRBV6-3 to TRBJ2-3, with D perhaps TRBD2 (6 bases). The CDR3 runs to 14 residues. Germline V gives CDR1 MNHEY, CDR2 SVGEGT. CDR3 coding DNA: TGTGCCGGCAGTTACTCGGGGGAGACAGATACGCAGTATTTT. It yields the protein CAGSYSGETDTQYF.

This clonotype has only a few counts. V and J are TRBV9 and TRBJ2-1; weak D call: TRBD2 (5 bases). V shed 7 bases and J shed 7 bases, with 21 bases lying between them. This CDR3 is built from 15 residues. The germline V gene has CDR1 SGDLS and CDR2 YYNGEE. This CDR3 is CASQPSPGNWNEQFF. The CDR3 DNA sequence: TGTGCCAGCCAACCTTCTCCGGGGAATTGGAATGAGCAGTTCTTC.

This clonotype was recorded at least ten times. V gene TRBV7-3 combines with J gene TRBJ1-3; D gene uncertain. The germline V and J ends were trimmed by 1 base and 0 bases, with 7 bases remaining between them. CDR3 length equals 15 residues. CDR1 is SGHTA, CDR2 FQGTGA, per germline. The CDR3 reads CASSLSPSSGNTIYF. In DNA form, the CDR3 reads TGTGCCAGCAGCTTAAGCCCGAGCTCTGGAAACACCATATATTTT. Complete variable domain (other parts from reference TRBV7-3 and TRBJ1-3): GAGVSQTPSNKVTEKGKYVELRCDPISGHTALYWYRQSLGQGPEFLIYFQGTGAADDSGLPNDRFFAVRPEGSVSTLKIQRTERGDSAVYLCASSLSPSSGNTIYFGEGSWLTVV.

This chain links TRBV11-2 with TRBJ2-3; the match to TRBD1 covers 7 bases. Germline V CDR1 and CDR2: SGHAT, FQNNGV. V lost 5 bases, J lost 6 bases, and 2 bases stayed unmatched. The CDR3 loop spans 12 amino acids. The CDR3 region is CASSVQGDTQYF. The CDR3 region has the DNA TGTGCCAGCAGCGTACAGGGGGATACGCAGTATTTT.

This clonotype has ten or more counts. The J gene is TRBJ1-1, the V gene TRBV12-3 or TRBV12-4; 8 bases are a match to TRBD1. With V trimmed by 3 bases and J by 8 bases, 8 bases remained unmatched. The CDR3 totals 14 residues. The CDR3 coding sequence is TGTGCCAGCAGTTTCTCCCAGGGGGCCACCGAAGCTTTCTTT. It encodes CASSFSQGATEAFF.

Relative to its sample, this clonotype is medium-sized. Written as DNA, the CDR3 is TGTGCCAGCGGGGGGGGAAGCACAGATACGCAGTATTTT. Translation gives CASGGGSTDTQYF. The chain is built from TRBV7-9 and TRBJ2-3; 7 bases align to TRBD2. V lost 8 bases to trimming and J lost 0 bases; unmatched junction nucleotides: 2. The CDR3 is made up of 13 amino acids. Germline values: CDR1 SEHNR, CDR2 FQNEAQ (reference sequence).

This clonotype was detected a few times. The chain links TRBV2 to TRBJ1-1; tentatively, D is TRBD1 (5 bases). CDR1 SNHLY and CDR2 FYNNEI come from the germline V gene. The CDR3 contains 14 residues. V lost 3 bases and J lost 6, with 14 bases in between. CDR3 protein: CASSDAGILAEAFF. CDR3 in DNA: TGTGCCAGCAGTGACGCAGGGATTTTAGCTGAAGCTTTCTTT.

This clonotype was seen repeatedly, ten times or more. In DNA form, the CDR3 reads TGTGCCAGCAGTTACTCGGGGGAGAGATACACTGAAGCTTTCTTT. It yields the protein CASSYSGERYTEAFF. The gene calls are TRBV6-2 or TRBV6-3 and TRBJ1-1; perhaps TRBD1 as D (5 bases). The V end lost 0 bases, the J end lost 3 bases, and 11 bases lay between the germline ends. This CDR3 has 15 amino acids. Germline CDR1 MNHEY, CDR2 SVGEGT.

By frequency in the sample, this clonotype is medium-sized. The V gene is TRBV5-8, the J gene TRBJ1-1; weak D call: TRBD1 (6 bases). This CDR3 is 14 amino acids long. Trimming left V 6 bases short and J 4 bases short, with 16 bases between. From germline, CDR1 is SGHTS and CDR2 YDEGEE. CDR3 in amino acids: CASTLMRGATEAFF. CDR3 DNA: TGTGCCAGCACCCTGATGAGGGGGGCCACTGAAGCTTTCTTT.